The sample holds many counts of the clone carrying this TCR beta chain. This sample stems from a study of T cells in Graves' hyperthyroidism and ophthalmopathy. The ends lost 6 bases at V and 0 bases at J; junction bases unmatched: 6. The CDR3 loop spans 15 amino acids. Per germline, CDR1 DFQATT and CDR2 SNEGSKA (reference sequence). The source material, RNA transcripts, was used to amplify TCR beta CDR3 regions. The TCR CDR3 was amplified in a first-round RT-PCR using the HTBI primer set. TCRdb used MiXCR to reprocess the multiplex PCR reads, holding one entry per CDR3 protein. Of under 550,000 distinct CDR3 sequences in the sample, about an eighth are singletons; the top ten hold 5.3%.

The rearrangement joins TRBV20-1 to TRBJ2-1, with 9 positions matching TRBD2. The sequence came from a woman aged 18-29 years with Graves' hyperthyroidism. Sequenced: blood. CDR3 DNA sequence: TGCAGTGCCACGACTAGCGGCCTCTCCTACAATGAGCAGTTCTTC. Protein product: CSATTSGLSYNEQFF.